A selection of T cell receptor beta chains follows, all from one sample in a study of cytomegalovirus exposure and HLA in healthy donors. The method was immunoSEQ multiplex PCR; TCRdb's version includes in-frame clones alone and lacks a portion of them. The table has more than 95,000 clones, around 80% seen once; the top ten hold approximately 5.6%. Sequencing was carried out using PBMCs. The source of these receptors is a male donor in good health and CMV-seronegative. Both conserved end residues are part of each CDR3. D genes are given only for firm matches. Clone sizes are given selectively: once, few, many, or a class where the clone is expanded.

16,NA,NA,TRBJ2-3,TRBV2,CASSEALTGLADTQYF,TGTGCCAGCAGTGAAGCGCTCACGGGTCTCGCAGATACGCAGTATTTT
16,TRBD2,NA,TRBJ2-1,TRBV7-7,CASSFSSGTSVNEQFF,TGTGCCAGCAGCTTCTCGTCCGGGACTAGCGTCAATGAGCAGTTCTTC
18,NA,NA,TRBJ2-3,TRBV4-2,CASSQDIWGPEINDTQYF,TGTGCCAGCAGCCAAGATATCTGGGGCCCTGAGATTAATGATACGCAGTATTTT
15,TRBD2,NA,TRBJ2-1,TRBV4-2,CASSPLAGANNEQFF,TGTGCCAGCAGCCCACTAGCGGGAGCCAACAATGAGCAGTTCTTC
15,NA,NA,TRBJ2-5,TRBV6-1,CASRDRPMYQETQYF,TGTGCCAGCAGGGACAGACCTATGTACCAAGAGACCCAGTACTTC
15,TRBD1,NA,TRBJ1-4,TRBV4-3,CASSRHTDRREKLFF,TGCGCCAGCAGCCGCCATACGGACAGGAGGGAAAAACTGTTTTTT
15,TRBD1,few,TRBJ1-1,TRBV27,CASSNTRDRGTEAFF,TGTGCCAGCAGTAACACACGGGACAGGGGCACTGAAGCTTTCTTT
15,TRBD1,NA,TRBJ1-1,TRBV10-3,CAISARQGRGTEAFF,TGTGCCATCAGTGCCAGACAGGGGCGAGGCACTGAAGCTTTCTTT
15,NA,NA,TRBJ2-7,TRBV11-2,CASSQSDSFSYEQYF,TGTGCCAGCAGTCAATCAGACAGCTTCTCCTACGAGCAGTACTTC
15,TRBD2,NA,TRBJ2-3,TRBV6-5,CASSRGTGGGDTQYF,TGTGCCAGCAGCCGAGGCACCGGGGGGGGAGATACGCAGTATTTT
15,NA,NA,TRBJ2-7,TRBV19,CASSEGDVLFYEQYF,TGTGCCAGTAGTGAGGGGGACGTCCTATTCTACGAGCAGTACTTC
11,NA,NA,TRBJ2-7,TRBV6-5,CASRSGDEQYF,TGTGCCAGCAGGTCCGGGGACGAGCAGTACTTC
14,TRBD2,NA,TRBJ2-7,TRBV13,CASSFVGGSLEQYF,TGTGCCAGCAGCTTTGTGGGAGGGTCCCTGGAGCAGTACTTC
14,TRBD1,NA,TRBJ1-5,TRBV5-4,CASSSDRGSQPQHF,TGTGCCAGCAGCTCGGACAGGGGAAGCCAGCCCCAGCATTTT
15,NA,NA,TRBJ2-1,TRBV4-1,CASSFLGQENNEQFF,TGCGCCAGCAGCTTCTTGGGGCAGGAAAACAATGAGCAGTTCTTC
13,NA,NA,TRBJ1-1,TRBV5-1,CASSLVQDTEAFF,TGCGCCAGCAGCTTGGTACAGGACACTGAAGCTTTCTTT
11,TRBD2,NA,TRBJ2-7,TRBV20-1,CSAMTGGEQYF,TGCAGTGCGATGACGGGAGGCGAGCAGTACTTC
15,TRBD2,NA,TRBJ2-1,TRBV19,CASSRLAGGGNEQFF,TGTGCCAGTAGTCGTCTAGCGGGAGGGGGTAATGAGCAGTTCTTC
15,TRBD1,NA,TRBJ1-1,TRBV27,CASSTLQGGDTEAFF,TGTGCCAGCAGTACACTACAGGGGGGAGACACTGAAGCTTTCTTT
14,TRBD1,NA,TRBJ1-1,TRBV5-6,CASSLGTANTEAFF,TGTGCCAGCAGCCTGGGGACAGCCAACACTGAAGCTTTCTTT
14,TRBD1,NA,TRBJ1-1,TRBV9,CASSLTGEEAGAFF,TGTGCCAGCAGCCTTACAGGGGAGGAGGCGGGGGCTTTCTTT
15,TRBD1,NA,TRBJ2-5,TRBV6-1,CASSESRRGRETQYF,TGTGCCAGCAGTGAAAGTCGCAGGGGGCGGGAGACCCAGTACTTC
15,TRBD2,NA,TRBJ2-3,TRBV27,CASTHLAGGTDTQYF,TGTGCCAGCACCCACCTAGCGGGAGGGACGGATACGCAGTATTTT
12,NA,NA,TRBJ1-2,TRBV5-1,CASSFGVYGYTF,TGCGCCAGCAGCTTCGGGGTCTATGGCTACACCTTC
18,TRBD1,NA,TRBJ2-3,TRBV5-4,CASSLKLRTGSRVDTQYF,TGTGCCAGCAGCTTGAAATTGAGGACAGGGAGCCGGGTAGATACGCAGTATTTT
15,NA,NA,TRBJ2-1,TRBV5-4,CASSDSPSATNEQFF,TGTGCCAGCAGCGATTCCCCTAGCGCAACTAATGAGCAGTTCTTC
15,TRBD1,few,TRBJ1-5,TRBV5-1,CASSLVGDRNQPQHF,TGCGCCAGCAGCTTGGTAGGGGACAGAAATCAGCCCCAGCATTTT
15,NA,NA,TRBJ1-5,TRBV10-3,CAISESVSSNQPQHF,TGTGCCATCAGTGAGTCGGTCAGTAGCAATCAGCCCCAGCATTTT
15,NA,once,TRBJ1-1,TRBV13,CASSHLRTGNAEAFF,TGTGCCAGCAGCCACCTCCGGACGGGGAACGCTGAAGCTTTCTTT
15,NA,many,TRBJ1-1,TRBV7-6,CASSSGRAANTEAFF,TGTGCCAGCAGCTCCGGGCGGGCCGCGAACACTGAAGCTTTCTTT
13,NA,NA,TRBJ2-3,TRBV28,CASSAQTSDTQYF,TGTGCCAGCAGTGCGCAGACATCAGATACGCAGTATTTT
17,TRBD2,NA,TRBJ2-3,TRBV9,CASSVEPSGRVTDTQYF,TGTGCCAGCAGCGTAGAGCCTAGCGGGAGAGTGACAGATACGCAGTATTTT
16,NA,NA,TRBJ2-7,TRBV27,CASSRPFMEGANEQYF,TGTGCCAGCAGTCGCCCTTTTATGGAGGGGGCCAACGAGCAGTACTTC
17,NA,NA,TRBJ1-1,TRBV7-6,CASTLGVGGGLNTEAFF,TGTGCCAGCACCCTAGGTGTTGGGGGGGGTTTGAACACTGAAGCTTTCTTT
14,NA,NA,TRBJ1-3,TRBV28,CASSLGTSGNTIYF,TGTGCCAGCAGTTTAGGCACCTCTGGAAACACCATATATTTT
15,TRBD2,NA,TRBJ2-7,TRBV4-1,CASSPAGRGSYEQYF,TGCGCCAGCAGCCCGGCCGGGCGCGGGAGCTACGAGCAGTACTTC
16,TRBD1,few,TRBJ1-1,TRBV10-3,CAISQAPGTVNTEAFF,TGTGCCATCAGTCAAGCCCCTGGGACAGTGAACACTGAAGCTTTCTTT
15,NA,NA,TRBJ2-3,TRBV30,CAWSVSQGGPDTQYF,TGTGCCTGGAGTGTCAGCCAGGGTGGTCCAGATACGCAGTATTTT
14,TRBD1,NA,TRBJ2-7,TRBV7-9,CSSSGGLRSYEQYF,TGTTCCAGCTCAGGGGGCTTAAGGTCCTACGAGCAGTACTTC
15,NA,NA,TRBJ2-2,TRBV9,CASSVVDAGTGELFF,TGTGCCAGCAGCGTAGTGGATGCAGGCACCGGGGAGCTGTTTTTT
12,NA,NA,TRBJ1-5,TRBV15,CATSRDRGPQHF,TGTGCCACCAGCAGAGATCGAGGTCCCCAGCATTTT
15,TRBD2,NA,TRBJ2-3,TRBV19,CASSEGSGRPDTQYF,TGTGCCAGTAGTGAAGGGAGCGGGAGGCCAGATACGCAGTATTTT
11,TRBD1,NA,TRBJ1-5,TRBV30,CAWKEGAFWHF,TGTGCCTGGAAAGAGGGGGCATTCTGGCATTTT
15,NA,NA,TRBJ2-3,TRBV7-3,CASSLIGGGADTQYF,TGTGCCAGCAGCCTCATAGGGGGAGGGGCAGATACGCAGTATTTT
13,TRBD1,once,TRBJ2-5,TRBV10-3,CAISRGQGETQYF,TGTGCCATCTCTCGGGGACAGGGAGAGACCCAGTACTTC
15,TRBD1,few,TRBJ1-4,TRBV16,CASSQWDRGDEKLFF,TGTGCCAGCAGCCAATGGGACAGGGGAGACGAAAAACTGTTTTTT
13,TRBD2,once,TRBJ2-5,TRBV18,CASSPSGKETQYF,TGTGCCAGCTCACCTAGCGGGAAAGAGACCCAGTACTTC
11,NA,NA,TRBJ2-1,TRBV29-1,CSVYQYNEQFF,TGCAGCGTCTATCAATACAATGAGCAGTTCTTC
15,TRBD1,NA,TRBJ1-2,TRBV13,CASRVLGQGGYGYTF,TGTGCCAGCAGAGTCCTTGGACAGGGAGGCTATGGCTACACCTTC
16,NA,NA,TRBJ1-5,TRBV5-1,CASSLAPRDNRQPQHF,TGCGCCAGCAGCTTGGCGCCCCGGGACAACCGCCAGCCCCAGCATTTT
18,NA,NA,TRBJ2-5,TRBV21-1,CASSPNPSGEQGQETQYF,TGTGCCAGCAGCCCAAACCCCTCTGGGGAACAGGGACAAGAGACCCAGTACTTC
15,TRBD2,NA,TRBJ2-5,TRBV11-2,CASSLVTSGSETQYF,TGTGCCAGCAGCTTAGTAACTAGCGGGAGCGAGACCCAGTACTTC
14,TRBD1,NA,TRBJ2-1,TRBV2,CASSTLGQGVEQFF,TGTGCCAGCAGTACTCTAGGACAGGGGGTTGAGCAGTTCTTC
19,TRBD2,NA,TRBJ2-1,TRBV7-2,CASSKLGVPSGRASYEQFF,TGTGCCAGCAGCAAACTAGGGGTCCCTAGCGGGAGGGCCTCATATGAGCAGTTCTTC
17,TRBD1,few,TRBJ2-2,TRBV5-6,CASSLLKTGRVAGELFF,TGTGCCAGCAGCCTACTAAAGACAGGGCGAGTGGCCGGGGAGCTGTTTTTT
15,NA,NA,TRBJ2-1,TRBV7-3,CASSLKAGTLNEQFF,TGTGCCAGCAGCTTAAAAGCGGGGACACTCAATGAGCAGTTCTTC
19,TRBD2,NA,TRBJ2-5,TRBV11-2,CASSLDRLAGGTLAETQYF,TGTGCCAGCAGCTTAGATCGATTAGCGGGAGGGACCCTAGCAGAGACCCAGTACTTC
13,NA,NA,TRBJ1-6,TRBV30,CAWRPPRSSPLHF,TGTGCCTGGAGGCCTCCTCGGAGCTCACCCCTCCACTTT
14,NA,few,TRBJ1-2,TRBV28,CASSLDRGLGGYTF,TGTGCCAGCAGTTTAGACCGGGGTTTGGGTGGCTACACCTTC
16,NA,NA,TRBJ1-6,TRBV7-8,CASSTGGGSYNSPLHF,TGTGCCAGCAGCACCGGGGGGGGGTCATATAATTCACCCCTCCACTTT